Reported below is one T cell receptor beta chain. This entry belongs to a study of cytomegalovirus exposure and HLA in healthy donors. PCR used 60 Vbeta primers and 13 Jbeta primers. Clones were read by immunoSEQ multiplex PCR, and TCRdb kept only the in-frame ones, dropping some. Of some 130,000 clones listed, under 85% are singletons. CDR3 length: 15 residues. V was clipped by 3 bases and J by 4 bases; unmatched bases: 4. The germline gives CDR1 KGHSH, CDR2 LQKENI. The sample consisted of PBMCs. J is TRBJ1-3 and V is TRBV18; 9 bases fit TRBD1. The receptor was derived from a male donor in good health and CMV-seropositive. For the CDR3, the DNA is TGTGCCAGCTCACCGCCGGACAGGGGAGGAAACACCATATATTTT. Residues: CASSPPDRGGNTIYF.